This T cell receptor (beta chain) was recorded in a study of identical twins. Via MiXCR, TCRdb re-called the 5' RACE reads, giving one row per CDR3 protein. The sample has 500,000 to 700,000 distinct CDR3 sequences, just over 7% seen once; the top ten hold around 1.6%. These same data were also listed under a study on yellow fever vaccine responses in identical twins.

The sequenced material came from PBMCs. The sequence derives from a woman between 18 and 29 years old in good health.

The chain's CDR3 is CSAPRGGQETQYF. The CDR3 DNA reads TGCAGTGCTCCTCGGGGCGGACAAGAGACCCAGTACTTC. The chain is built from TRBV20-1 and TRBJ2-5, with D perhaps assigned TRBD1 or TRBD2 (5 bases each). The CDR3 is made up of 13 amino acids. V was shortened by 5 bases and J by 2 bases, with 12 bases between the two germline ends. CDR1 and CDR2 from the germline V gene are DFQATT and SNEGSKA (reference sequence).